Below are 23 T cell receptor beta chains sequenced from a single sample in a study of technical replicates of blood from a few donors. Clones were read by immunoSEQ multiplex PCR, and TCRdb kept only the in-frame ones, dropping some. The table shows about 57,000 clones, with around 84% occurring only once. Sequencing input: PBMCs. These receptors all come from a human donor in good health. Some clones in this sample may be carry-over from other donors' samples.

This rearrangement joins TRBV20-1 to TRBJ2-1; no definite D call. This CDR3 has 11 residues. The V gene lost 0 bases and the J gene lost 10 bases, with 7 bases spanning the gap. From germline, CDR1 is DFQATT and CDR2 SNEGSKA (reference sequence). The CDR3 DNA sequence: TGCAGTGCTAGAGAGTGGAGCGAGCAGTTCTTC. Translation gives CSAREWSEQFF.

The table lists this clone with a few counts. This rearrangement joins TRBV5-1 to TRBJ2-7, with 7 bases aligning to TRBD1. Germline V CDR1 and CDR2: SGHRS, YFSETQ. Trimming removed 0 bases from V and 3 bases from J; junction bases left unmatched: 9. This CDR3 region has 16 residues. CDR3 loop: CASSLGGRGIVYEQYF. For the CDR3, the DNA is TGCGCCAGCAGCTTGGGGGGCAGGGGGATTGTCTACGAGCAGTACTTC.

The rearrangement uses TRBV19 and TRBJ2-3, with 8 bases aligning to TRBD1. V was pared by 3 bases and J by 5 bases, with 16 bases of the junction left unmatched. The CDR3 covers 18 residues. Germline V gives CDR1 LNHDA, CDR2 SQIVND (reference sequence). CDR3 sequence reads: CASSMTAGGAGAEDTQYF. Written as DNA, the CDR3 is TGTGCCAGTAGTATGACGGCAGGGGGCGCGGGCGCGGAAGATACGCAGTATTTT.

The chain combines TRBV6-1 with TRBJ1-6; D is undetermined. Germline CDR1 is MNHNS and CDR2 is SASEGT. V gave up 4 bases and J gave up 15 bases, with 19 bases separating them. The CDR3 loop spans 14 amino acids. The chain's CDR3 is CASSVNPLAIVLHF. CDR3 DNA: TGTGCCAGCAGTGTTAACCCCCTCGCTATCGTCCTCCACTTT.

The V and J genes are TRBV6-6 and TRBJ2-2, with unresolved D. Trimming removed 7 bases from V and 6 bases from J, with 15 bases in between. Per the germline V gene, CDR1 is MNHNY and CDR2 is SVGAGI (reference sequence). This CDR3 has 14 residues. CDR3 nucleotides: TGTGCCAGCATTCCAAAGGAGCGTGCCGGGGAGCTGTTTTTT. Protein sequence: CASIPKERAGELFF.

The J gene is TRBJ2-5, the V gene TRBV5-1, with 7 bases aligning to TRBD2. J gave up 4 bases and V 4 bases, and 7 bases lay outside the gene matches. Germline values: CDR1 SGHRS, CDR2 YFSETQ. This CDR3 region has 14 residues. CDR3 coding DNA: TGCGCCAGCAGCATGGGGGGGGATTCAGAGACCCAGTACTTC. Translation: CASSMGGDSETQYF.

The rearrangement links TRBV7-2 to TRBJ2-7, with 8 bases matching TRBD1. CDR1 is SGHTA and CDR2 is FQGNSA in the germline V gene. This CDR3 is 14 amino acids long. The trim removed 5 bases at V and 6 bases at J, leaving 9 bases unmatched. CDR3 bases: TGTGCCAGCAGCGGACAGGGCCGGCGTTCCGAGCAGTACTTC. Translated, it gives CASSGQGRRSEQYF.

The CDR3 DNA reads TGTGCCTGTTCGAGGGGCGGGAGCTCCTACGAGCAGTACTTC. Protein sequence: CACSRGGSSYEQYF. The chain carries TRBV30 and TRBJ2-7; 7 nucleotides line up with TRBD2. The V gene's germline CDR1 is GTSNPN and CDR2 SVGIG (reference sequence). Trimming cost V 6 bases and J 0 bases; bases outside gene matches: 8. The CDR3 has 14 residues.

About this clone: The same CDR3 is also encoded by other DNA sequences in this sample. This chain uses TRBV5-1 with TRBJ1-3, with unresolved D. The CDR3 length is 15 residues. Germline-derived CDR1 and CDR2 are SGHRS and YFSETQ. The ends were cut back, 1 base at V and 0 bases at J, with 8 bases in the middle. This CDR3 reads CASSLTATSGNTIYF. CDR3 bases: TGCGCCAGCAGCTTGACAGCAACCTCTGGAAACACCATATATTTT.

The J gene is TRBJ2-1, the V gene TRBV9; 10 nucleotides line up with TRBD2. The CDR3 spans 17 residues. Germline V lookup: CDR1 SGDLS, CDR2 YYNGEE. After removal of 4 bases from V and 8 bases from J, the junction contained 15 bases not matched to a gene. The CDR3, as DNA: TGTGCCAGCAGCCCCGGCCAAGCGGGGGGGCCCAGCGATGAGCAGTTCTTC. This sequence encodes CASSPGQAGGPSDEQFF.

The chain links TRBV15 to TRBJ1-5, with TRBD1 identical over 8 bases. The CDR3 covers 15 residues. Germline CDR1 LNHNV, CDR2 YYDKDF (reference sequence). The V gene end was trimmed by 5 bases and the J gene end by 0 bases; junction bases not matched to a gene: 3. This CDR3 is CATSQGASSNQPQHF. CDR3 nucleotides: TGTGCCACCAGCCAGGGGGCGTCTAGCAATCAGCCCCAGCATTTT. Using reference TRBV15 and TRBJ1-5 for the parts outside the CDR3, the full variable domain is DAMVIQNPRYQVTQFGKPVTLSCSQTLNHNVMYWYQQKSSQAPKLLFHYYDKDFNNEADTPDNFQSRRPNTSFCFLDIRSPGLGDTAMYLCATSQGASSNQPQHFGDGTRLSIL.

The gene calls are TRBV7-9 and TRBJ2-7; 7 nucleotides agree with TRBD2. Germline CDR1 is SEHNR and CDR2 is FQNEAQ (reference sequence). This CDR3 contains 12 residues. Trimming took 7 bases from V and 1 from J; bases not matched to a gene: 1. The CDR3 reads CASMGGSYEQYF. CDR3 nucleotide sequence: TGTGCCAGCATGGGGGGGTCCTACGAGCAGTACTTC.

The chain recombines TRBV30 with TRBJ2-1, with TRBD2 matching 11 bases. The germline CDR1 and CDR2 sequences are GTSNPN and SVGIG (reference sequence). The CDR3 covers 15 residues. With 6 bases clipped from V and 6 bases from J, the junction kept 10 bases outside the gene matches. This CDR3 is CACPSTSGSSNEQFF. CDR3 coding DNA: TGTGCCTGCCCAAGTACTAGCGGGAGCTCCAATGAGCAGTTCTTC.

V and J are TRBV6-6 and TRBJ2-1; 7 positions agree with TRBD1. CDR1 and CDR2 (germline): MNHNY, SVGAGI (reference sequence). After removal of 5 bases from V and 8 bases from J, the junction contained 9 bases not matched to a gene. The CDR3 consists of 14 residues. Written as DNA, the CDR3 is TGTGCCAGCAGTCTAAACACGGGACAGTATGAGCAGTTCTTC. Translation gives CASSLNTGQYEQFF.

V gene TRBV4-3 combines with J gene TRBJ2-3, with TRBD2 matching over 9 bases. After removal of 4 bases from V and 4 bases from J, the junction contained 6 bases not matched to a gene. Germline lookup yields CDR1 LGHNA and CDR2 YSLEER. The CDR3 has 15 amino acids. The DNA for the CDR3 is TGCGCCAGCAGCCGTGGTAGCGGGAGCTCAGATACGCAGTATTTT. Translating gives CASSRGSGSSDTQYF.

This clone was picked up a small number of times. V is TRBV6-4 and J is TRBJ2-6; tentative D call: TRBD1 (6 bases). The V and J ends lost 6 bases and 1 base respectively, with 13 bases between them. CDR1 is MRHNA and CDR2 is SNTAGT in the germline V gene. This CDR3 has 16 amino acids. CDR3 loop: CASSAGTSSGANVLTF. The CDR3 DNA follows: TGTGCCAGCAGCGCCGGGACATCGTCTGGGGCCAACGTCCTGACTTTC.

The chain combines TRBV7-2 with TRBJ2-4; the D gene is possibly TRBD1 (6 bases). The CDR3 is 12 residues long. Per the germline V gene, CDR1 is SGHTA and CDR2 is FQGNSA. Trimming left V 5 bases short and J 7 bases short, with 9 bases between. The CDR3 DNA sequence: TGTGCCAGCAGCCAGGGGTGGAACATTCAGTACTTC. Translated, it gives CASSQGWNIQYF.

The chain links TRBV18 to TRBJ2-7, with unresolved D. CDR3 length: 14 residues. From germline, CDR1 is KGHSH and CDR2 LQKENI. V lost 6 bases to trimming and J lost 2 bases, with 14 bases between them. The CDR3 region is CASSSADTTYEQYF. The DNA of the CDR3 is TGTGCCAGCTCTTCGGCGGATACCACCTACGAGCAGTACTTC.

On this clone itself: The junction departs from the called germline gene at one end, perhaps through a read error. The chain is built from TRBV11-1 and TRBJ2-3, with D unclear. Germline V gene sequence: CDR1 SGHAT, CDR2 FQDESV (reference sequence). This CDR3 has 13 residues. CDR3: CAGSSPSADTQYF. The CDR3 nucleotides read TGTGCCGGCAGCTCCCCCTCTGCAGATACGCAGTATTTT. Full variable domain (remainder filled in from reference TRBV11-1 and TRBJ2-3): EAEVAQSPRYKITEKSQAVAFWCDPISGHATLYWYRQILGQGPELLVQFQDESVVDDSQLPKDRFSAERLKGVDSTLKIQPAELGDSAMYLCAGSSPSADTQYFGPGTRLTVL.

Here the CDR3 reads CASSLDLVNYGYTF. The CDR3 DNA reads as TGTGCCAGCAGCTTAGATTTAGTGAACTATGGCTACACCTTC. The chain is built from TRBV7-9 and TRBJ1-2; D is uncertain. The V gene lost 1 base and the J gene lost 2 bases, with 8 bases spanning the gap. Germline CDR1 and CDR2: SEHNR and FQNEAQ (reference sequence). The CDR3 sequence is 14 residues long.

The chain uses TRBV4-3 and TRBJ2-3; TRBD1 matches at 10 bases. The CDR3 spans 18 residues. Germline V gene lookup returns CDR1 LGHNA and CDR2 YSLEER. Trimming removed 5 bases from V and 3 bases from J; junction bases left unmatched: 14. CDR3 protein: CASSETTPGQGRTDTQYF. CDR3 bases: TGCGCCAGCAGCGAGACGACGCCGGGACAGGGGAGGACAGATACGCAGTATTTT.

The J gene is TRBJ2-1, the V gene TRBV7-7, with D perhaps matching TRBD2 (6 bases). Deletions cut 5 bases from V and 11 bases from J, with 13 bases between. CDR3 length equals 12 residues. CDR1 SSHAT and CDR2 FNYEAQ come from the germline V gene (reference sequence). CDR3 DNA: TGTGCCAGCAGCAATCCGGGACTGCAGCAGTTCTTC. It translates to CASSNPGLQQFF.

CDR3 bases: TGTGCCAGCTCACCACGTGTCAGGGAAGGTGAAAAACTGTTTTTT. This codes for CASSPRVREGEKLFF. The rearrangement uses TRBV18 and TRBJ1-4; a possible D gene is TRBD1 (5 bases). Germline V gene data show CDR1 as KGHSH and CDR2 as LQKENI. V lost 1 base and J lost 7, with 13 bases in between. The CDR3 totals 15 residues.